Listed here are 15 T cell receptor beta chains from one sample, sequenced in a study of cytomegalovirus exposure and HLA in healthy donors. Assay: immunoSEQ multiplex PCR; the TCRdb copy retains only in-frame clones and omits some. The table has hundreds of thousands of clones, around 89% seen once. Source material: PBMCs. The receptors derive from a woman younger than 35 in good health and CMV-seronegative.

This chain uses TRBV27 with TRBJ2-3, with 7 bases lining up with TRBD2. The J segment lost 2 bases and the V segment lost 0 bases, leaving 5 bases of the junction unmatched. The CDR3 extends over 16 amino acids. Germline V CDR1 and CDR2: MNHEY, SMNVEV (reference sequence). The DNA of the CDR3 is TGTGCCAGCAGTTTATCGGCGGGAGAGTTCACAGATACGCAGTATTTT. Translated: CASSLSAGEFTDTQYF.

This sequence joins TRBV10-1 and TRBJ2-7; 12 positions match TRBD2. V lost 6 bases and J lost 6; bases outside the gene matches: 6. This CDR3 has 14 residues. Germline V CDR1 and CDR2: WNHNN, SYGVQD (reference sequence). This chain's CDR3 is CASSRLAGDGEQYF. CDR3 sequence (DNA): TGCGCCAGCAGCAGACTAGCGGGAGACGGCGAGCAGTACTTC.

This chain uses TRBV28 with TRBJ1-2, with 7 bases lining up with TRBD1. This CDR3 contains 14 residues. V lost 5 bases to trimming and J lost 1 base; unmatched junction nucleotides: 4. CDR1 MDHEN and CDR2 SYDVKM come from the germline V gene. Here the CDR3 reads CASSHGTVNYGYTF. DNA for the CDR3: TGTGCCAGCAGTCATGGGACAGTTAACTATGGCTACACCTTC.

This clone was seen just once. The rearrangement links TRBV30 to TRBJ2-7, with 7 bases fitting TRBD1. Germline V gives CDR1 GTSNPN, CDR2 SVGIG (reference sequence). V was clipped by 4 bases and J by 2 bases; unmatched bases: 5. This CDR3 spans 13 amino acids. CDR3 loop: CAWTLGQTYEQYF. Here the CDR3 DNA reads TGTGCCTGGACCCTGGGACAGACCTACGAGCAGTACTTC.

The chain couples TRBV2 to TRBJ1-4; 7 bases agree with TRBD1. After removal of 3 bases from V and 8 bases from J, the junction contained 9 bases not matched to a gene. The germline CDR1 and CDR2 sequences are SNHLY and FYNNEI. This CDR3 is built from 15 residues. The CDR3 sequence is CASSDRDSLAEKLFF. CDR3 bases: TGTGCCAGCAGTGACCGGGACAGCCTTGCGGAAAAACTGTTTTTT.

The rearrangement uses TRBV28 and TRBJ2-7; 8 bases align to TRBD2. Trimming removed 4 bases from V and 0 bases from J; junction bases left unmatched: 8. The germline CDR1 and CDR2 sequences are MDHEN and SYDVKM. CDR3 length equals 16 residues. The CDR3 loop is CASSWAGGRTSYEQYF. In DNA form, the CDR3 reads TGTGCCAGCAGTTGGGCGGGAGGCCGGACCTCCTACGAGCAGTACTTC.

This chain joins TRBV2 and TRBJ2-7; 7 positions match TRBD2. CDR1 and CDR2 from the germline V gene are SNHLY and FYNNEI. Trimming at V came to 6 bases and at J to 6 bases, leaving 14 bases not matched to a gene. The CDR3 consists of 15 residues. The CDR3 sequence: CASSSPGLGPLEQYF. For the CDR3, the DNA is TGTGCCAGCAGCTCCCCCGGACTAGGCCCTCTCGAGCAGTACTTC.

V gene TRBV7-2 combines with J gene TRBJ1-5; TRBD1 might be the D (5 bases). This CDR3 region has 13 residues. Germline V gives CDR1 SGHTA, CDR2 FQGNSA. Trimming cost V 5 bases and J 6 bases, with 11 bases left between them. The CDR3 here is CASSERQLQPQHF. In DNA form, the CDR3 reads TGTGCCAGCAGCGAGAGACAGCTTCAGCCCCAGCATTTT.

The J gene is TRBJ1-2, the V gene TRBV19; maybe TRBD1 (5 bases). The V end lost 4 bases, the J end lost 4 bases, and 16 bases lay between the germline ends. The CDR3 extends over 15 amino acids. Germline CDR1 LNHDA, CDR2 SQIVND (reference sequence). DNA of the CDR3: TGTGCCAGTAGTACAGAGCCCGGGACTTTCTATGGCTACACCTTC. Translation gives CASSTEPGTFYGYTF.

The CDR3 nucleotides are TGCGCCAGCAGCTTGCAAACCTCGCGGGGCACTGAAGCTTTCTTT. Its protein product is CASSLQTSRGTEAFF. The V gene is TRBV5-1, the J gene TRBJ1-1; no firm D call. This CDR3 has 15 residues. V gave up 1 base and J gave up 4 bases, with 14 bases separating them. Germline V gives CDR1 SGHRS, CDR2 YFSETQ.

V gene TRBV6-5 combines with J gene TRBJ1-1, with D possibly TRBD1 on 6 matching bases. Germline CDR1 and CDR2: MNHEY and SVGAGI. CDR3 length: 16 amino acids. The ends were cut back, 3 bases at V and 4 bases at J, with 18 bases in the middle. The CDR3 DNA reads as TGTGCCAGCAGTTATAGGGGGGCGGGGGATGGCACTGAAGCTTTCTTT. It specifies CASSYRGAGDGTEAFF.

In its sample, this clone was seen once. The chain links TRBV27 to TRBJ1-5; a weak D match, TRBD1 (5 bases). Germline loops: CDR1 MNHEY, CDR2 SMNVEV (reference sequence). Trimming stripped 7 bases from V and 2 bases from J, with 15 bases between. The CDR3 sequence is 15 residues long. CDR3 nucleotide sequence: TGTGCCAGCAAGGGTGGAGGGACGGGCAATCAGCCCCAGCATTTT. Its protein is CASKGGGTGNQPQHF.

The V and J genes are TRBV5-6 and TRBJ1-2; D perhaps matches TRBD1 (6 bases). Germline V gives CDR1 SGHDT, CDR2 YYEEEE. This CDR3 region has 18 residues. Trimming stripped 0 bases from V and 4 bases from J, with 22 bases between. The CDR3 reads CASSLETGNPESRYGYTF. As DNA, the CDR3 is TGTGCCAGCAGCTTGGAGACAGGCAACCCAGAAAGCCGCTATGGCTACACCTTC.

The chain has TRBV30 and TRBJ2-1; 7 bases match TRBD2. V dropped 8 bases and J dropped 3; count of bases not matched to a gene: 7. The CDR3 length is 13 residues. Germline CDR1 is GTSNPN and CDR2 is SVGIG (reference sequence). The CDR3: CAGKRENYNEQFF. The CDR3 nucleotides are TGTGCCGGAAAGCGGGAAAACTACAATGAGCAGTTCTTC.

The J gene is TRBJ2-7, the V gene TRBV7-2; 13 bases align to TRBD2. V shed 1 base and J 6 bases; nucleotides not matched to a gene: 9. This CDR3 spans 17 amino acids. The germline gives CDR1 SGHTA, CDR2 FQGNSA. As DNA, the CDR3 is TGTGCCAGCAGCTTAGTCTTACTAGCGGGAGGGCCCATCGAGCAGTACTTC. This gives the protein CASSLVLLAGGPIEQYF.